A single T cell receptor (beta chain) is shown here with its context. TCRdb reprocessed the RT-PCR reads with MiXCR, giving one entry per CDR3 protein. The sample holds about 40,000 distinct CDR3 sequences, roughly 30% seen once. The data belong to a study of patients and donors after allogeneic stem cell transplantation. Germline V gene sequence: CDR1 LGHNA, CDR2 YSLEER. Deletions cut 0 bases from V and 7 bases from J, with 15 bases between. There are 16 residues in the CDR3. The sequencing input was blood, either unsorted or a sorted T cell fraction (not recorded which). The chain recombines TRBV4-3 with TRBJ2-2, with a weak D call TRBD1 (6 bases). The clonotype was recovered from a human donor who was either an allogeneic HSCT recipient or a stem cell or donor lymphocyte infusion donor (not recorded which). It is not recorded whose cells these are; they may come from a transplant donor. CDR3 sequence reads: CASSQEYQQGIGELFF. The CDR3 DNA reads as TGCGCCAGCAGCCAAGAATACCAACAGGGAATCGGGGAGCTGTTTTTT.